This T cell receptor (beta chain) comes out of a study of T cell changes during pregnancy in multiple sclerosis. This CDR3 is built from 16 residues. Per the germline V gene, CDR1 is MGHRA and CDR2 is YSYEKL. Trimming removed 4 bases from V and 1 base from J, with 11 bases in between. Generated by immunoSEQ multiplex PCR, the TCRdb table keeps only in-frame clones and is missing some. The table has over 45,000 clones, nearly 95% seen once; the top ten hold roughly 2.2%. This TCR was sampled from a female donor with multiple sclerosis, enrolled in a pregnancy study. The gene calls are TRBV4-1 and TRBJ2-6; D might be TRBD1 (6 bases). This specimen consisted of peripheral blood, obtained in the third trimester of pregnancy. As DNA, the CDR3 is TGCGCCAGCAGCCTCCCGAGGGGGTCTGGGGCCAACGTCCTGACTTTC. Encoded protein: CASSLPRGSGANVLTF.